The TCR beta chain described here comes from a study of T cells in Graves' hyperthyroidism and ophthalmopathy. General study findings and limits: The blood repertoire included most of the expanded thyroid clonotypes above 0.001. A median about 6 months before onset, the model predicted ophthalmopathy.

RNA transcripts were the template for amplifying TCR beta CDR3 regions. The primer set for the first-round RT-PCR of the TCR CDR3 was HTBI. From the multiplex PCR reads, TCRdb called clonotypes with MiXCR, one entry per CDR3 protein. The data hold under 700,000 distinct CDR3 sequences, with roughly a sixth observed a single time. When ophthalmopathy did not progress within 18 months, Graves' hyperthyroidism was considered stable. This clonotype was seen many times. Antigen unknown. Sequenced: blood. The origin of this receptor is a woman under 30 with Graves' hyperthyroidism.

CDR3 sequence: CAISPQGNYGYTF. CDR3 bases: TGTGCCATCAGTCCTCAGGGAAACTATGGCTACACCTTC. The V and J genes are TRBV10-3 and TRBJ1-2, with D possibly matching TRBD1 (5 bases). Germline V lookup: CDR1 ENHRY, CDR2 SYGVKD. The CDR3 runs 13 residues. V was shortened by 5 bases and J by 2 bases, with 9 bases between the two germline ends.